This TCR beta chain appears in the sequencing data of a study of cytomegalovirus exposure and HLA in healthy donors (dated by TCRdb to the late 2010s). Context from the whole study: According to a later analysis, one platform produced both the 100 to 150 validation repertoires and the 700 or so repertoires of the first cohort. The study aimed to test whether cataloging public T cell receptors could reveal signatures of past pathogen exposure. Besides the first cohort of roughly 640 subjects, a separate validation cohort made up of 120 or so different subjects was used. High-throughput TCR immunosequencing, statistical association of individual TCRs with disease status, and machine learning were combined to predict cytomegalovirus infection status.

Regarding this clone: Which antigen it targets is not known. There are no base qualities to consult, and no much larger clone falls within one base.

General study outcomes and caveats: In the study, around 160 TCR beta chains were listed as associated with cytomegalovirus. All 120 or so repertoires were used to score co-occurrence in the validation cohort in a later analysis, because that analysis had no HLA typing for the cohort. The classifier was reported to diagnose cytomegalovirus status with high specificity and sensitivity in both the original and validation cohorts. Subsequent analysis determined that TCRs grouped into clusters in the first cohort also showed a tendency toward co-occurrence across the 130 or so validation repertoires, and about 94% of cluster scores exceeded 0. Most TCR sequences were observed very rarely across donors, whereas some public TCRs were present in many individuals. It was suggested by the authors that the approach could potentially be generalized to other disease states and immunological phenotypes. In vitro tests confirmed that a few of the cytomegalovirus-associated TCR beta chains recognize cytomegalovirus antigens.

Library preparation employed the immunoSEQ multiplex PCR assay. Processing in the source paper ran as follows. A statistical classification framework was built for diagnosing cytomegalovirus status from the catalog of TCR beta chain sequences. The clones in this table, taken by TCRdb from immuneACCESS, are in-frame only. Not every clone is retained; where verified, under half of the shortfall comes from an unresolved V gene, and the cause of the rest is unknown. D and trimming were read from the DNA, whereas the V and J calls and clone size are those reported in that table. Counted in this sample were about 110,000 clones; under 97% of them appeared once. The top ten constitute approximately 0.67% of the sample. Trimming leaves V shorter by 0 bases and J shorter by 2 bases, with the junction holding 14 bases beyond the gene matches. Reading from cysteine to phenylalanine, the CDR3 counts 21 amino acids. The entry retains the CDR3 DNA only, 63 bases that are in frame from base 1. CDR1 LGHNA and CDR2 YSLEER were looked up in the germline V gene.

Separate from the roughly 650-subject first cohort, the validation cohort of some 130 subjects was the group to which the donors belonged. Recombination connected TRBV4-3 to TRBJ2-6; TRBD1 fits 9 bases in the junction. This TCR came from a woman aged 18-29 years in good health and CMV-seronegative. The sample comprised PBMCs. For the CDR3, the sequence is CASSQERHRDRVLPGANVLTF. The base sequence is TGCGCCAGCAGCCAAGAGAGGCACCGGGACAGGGTATTACCTGGGGCCAACGTCCTGACTTTC.